Below, 25 T cell receptor beta chains from the same sample are listed, as sequenced in a study of blood T cells in healthy people across ages. A second 7 to 11 cycle PCR used barcoded and J-beta primers. TCRdb re-derived calls from the 5' RACE reads in MiXCR, one entry per CDR3 protein. This table holds approximately 1,000,000 distinct CDR3 sequences, around two fifths found once. The specimen was blood. Receptors were obtained from a man between 18 and 29 years old in good health.

This chain connects TRBV6-5 to TRBJ1-4; TRBD1 matches at 10 bases. The ends lost 6 bases at V and 8 bases at J; junction bases unmatched: 3. From germline, CDR1 is MNHEY and CDR2 SVGAGI. The CDR3 has 13 amino acids. The CDR3 bases are TGTGCCAGCAGCGGGACAGGGGTCGAAAAACTGTTTTTT. This translates into CASSGTGVEKLFF.

The rearrangement links TRBV5-1 to TRBJ2-5; 7 bases align to TRBD1. This CDR3 is built from 14 residues. The V and J ends lost 4 bases and 11 bases, in that order; junction bases with no gene match: 14. Germline lookup yields CDR1 SGHRS and CDR2 YFSETQ. The CDR3 sequence is CASSRTGTAEEQYF. The CDR3 nucleotides read TGCGCCAGCAGCCGTACCGGGACAGCTGAAGAGCAGTACTTC.

The chain has TRBV2 and TRBJ1-2, with 10 bases lining up with TRBD1. The CDR3 has 13 amino acids. With V trimmed by 7 bases and J by 5 bases, 4 bases remained unmatched. In germline, CDR1 is SNHLY, CDR2 FYNNEI. CDR3 bases: TGTGCCAGCACGTGGGACAGGGGATATGGCTACACCTTC. It is translated as CASTWDRGYGYTF. Based on the CDR3 plus reference TRBV2 and TRBJ1-2, the full variable domain is EPEVTQTPSHQVTQMGQEVILRCVPISNHLYFYWYRQILGQKVEFLVSFYNNEISEKSEIFDDQFSVERPDGSNFTLKIRSTKLEDSAMYFCASTWDRGYGYTFGSGTRLTVV.

This clonotype appeared once. The J gene is TRBJ2-2, the V gene TRBV27; D call uncertain. V lost 7 bases to trimming and J lost 5 bases, with 14 bases between them. CDR3 length: 14 residues. Per the germline V gene, CDR1 is MNHEY and CDR2 is SMNVEV (reference sequence). The CDR3 nucleotides read TGTGCCAGCAAAGGCGACATCGTGACCGGGGAGCTGTTTTTT. Amino acids: CASKGDIVTGELFF.

This clonotype was observed once. The chain employs TRBV27 and TRBJ1-2; D not resolved. Trimming shortened V by 0 bases and J by 4 bases, and 18 bases separated the two germline ends. Germline V gene sequence: CDR1 MNHEY, CDR2 SMNVEV (reference sequence). The CDR3 consists of 17 residues. In DNA, the CDR3 is TGTGCCAGCAGTTTATCGCCGACCGACCCTAAGGCCTATGGCTACACCTTC. Its protein is CASSLSPTDPKAYGYTF.

The chain couples TRBV27 to TRBJ1-1; D gene uncertain. The CDR3 runs 14 residues. Germline V gene lookup returns CDR1 MNHEY and CDR2 SMNVEV (reference sequence). V was trimmed by 5 bases and J by 1 base, leaving 11 bases between them. The CDR3 protein is CASSRSGRNTEAFF. CDR3 coding DNA: TGTGCCAGCAGTCGCTCGGGTAGGAACACTGAAGCTTTCTTT.

The V and J genes are TRBV20-1 and TRBJ2-2; unclear D gene. Germline V gene data show CDR1 as DFQATT and CDR2 as SNEGSKA (reference sequence). The CDR3 extends over 15 amino acids. Trimming took off 5 bases at V and 4 bases at J, with 17 bases between the two ends. The CDR3 is CSARTVSRSTGELFF. The CDR3 DNA is TGCAGTGCTCGGACCGTTTCCCGTAGCACCGGGGAGCTGTTTTTT.

This clonotype was recorded a few times. Here the CDR3 DNA reads TGCAGTTTACCGGGACAGGGGGCGGAGACCCAGTACTTC. Amino acids: CSLPGQGAETQYF. The rearrangement joins TRBV20-1 to TRBJ2-5, with 12 nucleotides matching TRBD1. With V trimmed by 8 bases and J by 5 bases, 6 bases remained unmatched. The CDR3 spans 13 residues. Germline CDR1 is DFQATT and CDR2 is SNEGSKA (reference sequence).

This clonotype appeared a few times. The chain joins TRBV4-2 to TRBJ1-4, with a tentative D call TRBD1 (5 bases). The length of the CDR3 is 16 residues. Deletions cut 0 bases from V and 0 bases from J, with 8 bases between. The V gene's germline CDR1 is LGHNA and CDR2 YNFKEQ. CDR3 coding DNA: TGTGCCAGCAGCCAAGAGGGGGTCGCAACTAATGAAAAACTGTTTTTT. Protein sequence: CASSQEGVATNEKLFF.

This clonotype has only a few counts. The genes are TRBV7-9 and TRBJ2-3, with unresolved D. The length of the CDR3 is 16 residues. V gave up 1 base and J gave up 2 bases, with 13 bases separating them. Germline-derived CDR1 and CDR2 are SEHNR and FQNEAQ (reference sequence). The CDR3 region is CASSLEEAGFTDTQYF. CDR3 bases: TGTGCCAGCAGCTTAGAAGAGGCTGGATTCACAGATACGCAGTATTTT.

The V and J genes are TRBV28 and TRBJ2-1, with D perhaps TRBD2 (6 bases). V was shortened by 8 bases and J by 7 bases, with 15 bases between the two germline ends. Germline assignment: CDR1 MDHEN and CDR2 SYDVKM. The length of the CDR3 is 13 residues. The CDR3, as DNA: TGTGCCAGCCTTCCGGGGGTGGAGAATGAGCAGTTCTTC. The encoded protein is CASLPGVENEQFF.

At least ten counts were recorded for this clonotype. V gene TRBV12-3 or TRBV12-4 combines with J gene TRBJ2-7; no clear D gene. The CDR3 runs 12 residues. V gave up 3 bases and J gave up 1 base, with 4 bases separating them. The CDR3, as DNA: TGTGCCAGCAGTTTGCAGTCCTACGAGCAGTACTTC. This translates into CASSLQSYEQYF.

This clonotype was counted a few times. The V call is TRBV21-1, the J call TRBJ1-2; the D segment call TRBD1 is taken from the table without a DNA check. TRBV21-1 is marked as a pseudogene. This CDR3 has 18 amino acids. This CDR3 is CASRFPFGTAVMGYGYTF. Here the CDR3 DNA reads TGTGCCAGCAGGTTCCCCTTTGGCACAGCCGTGATGGGCTATGGCTACACCTTC.

The gene calls are TRBV2 and TRBJ2-1; D is possibly TRBD1 or TRBD2 (5 bases each). Germline loops: CDR1 SNHLY, CDR2 FYNNEI. CDR3 size: 14 residues. Trimming removed 6 bases from V and 5 bases from J, with 14 bases in between. The CDR3 region is CASSGPPGHNEQFF. For the CDR3, the DNA is TGTGCCAGCAGCGGACCTCCGGGACACAATGAGCAGTTCTTC.

Comments on this clonotype: A much larger clonotype is one base distant, so this may be a read error. The V and J genes are TRBV5-1 and TRBJ2-1; 11 bases line up with TRBD2. The J call is uncertain, as TRBJ2-7 better fits the DNA end. CDR3 length: 18 residues. CDR1 and CDR2 from the germline V gene are SGHRS and YFSETQ. The CDR3 region is CASNSGLAVISGYNEQYF. In DNA form, the CDR3 reads TGCGCCAGCAATTCGGGACTAGCGGTTATAAGTGGATACAATGAGCAGTACTTC.

The chain carries TRBV6-5 and TRBJ2-2; no firm D call. The CDR3 extends over 16 amino acids. V lost 0 bases and J 2 bases, leaving 10 bases between the germline ends. Looked up from germline, CDR1 is MNHEY and CDR2 is SVGAGI. The CDR3 nucleotides are TGTGCCAGCAGTTACTCGTTCCGGAGAAACACCGGGGAGCTGTTTTTT. Residues: CASSYSFRRNTGELFF.

This clonotype was detected a few times. The rearrangement joins TRBV4-2 to TRBJ2-3; TRBD2 might be the D (6 bases). The CDR3 has 13 amino acids. V was shortened by 4 bases and J by 5 bases, with 10 bases between the two germline ends. Germline CDR1 LGHNA, CDR2 YNFKEQ. This CDR3 is CASSPAEGDTQYF. The CDR3 region has the DNA TGTGCCAGCAGCCCCGCGGAGGGAGATACGCAGTATTTT.

This chain uses TRBV6-2 or TRBV6-3 with TRBJ1-2, with D possibly TRBD1 on 6 matching bases. The CDR3 consists of 12 residues. Germline V gene sequence: CDR1 MNHEY, CDR2 SVGEGT. Deletions cut 10 bases from V and 4 bases from J, with 13 bases between. The CDR3 spells CATRDNSYGYTF. The CDR3 DNA is TGTGCCACCCGGGACAACAGCTATGGCTACACCTTC.

This chain links TRBV28 with TRBJ2-4; TRBD1 is a possible D gene (5 bases). TRBJ2-7 matches the DNA end more closely, so the J call is doubtful. This CDR3 is built from 14 residues. Germline V gives CDR1 MDHEN, CDR2 SYDVKM. The CDR3 region has the DNA TGTGCCAGCAGTCCCCATGACAGTTTCTACGAGCAGTACTTC. Protein product: CASSPHDSFYEQYF.

About this clonotype itself: Its ends do not fully match the called genes, so a read error is possible. The chain couples TRBV25-1 to TRBJ1-2, with D unresolved. CDR1 is MGHDK and CDR2 is SYGVNS in the germline V gene. The CDR3 has 15 amino acids. The DNA for the CDR3 is TGTGCCAGCAGTGAATGGCAGGAGCATAACTATGACTACACCTTC. Encoded protein: CASSEWQEHNYDYTF.

In its sample, this clonotype was seen many times. The V call is TRBV12-3 or TRBV12-4, the J call TRBJ2-7; 7 nucleotides agree with TRBD1. The CDR3 covers 13 residues. Trimming removed 4 bases from V and 3 bases from J; junction bases left unmatched: 3. CDR3 DNA: TGTGCCAGCAGTTGGGACAGAATCTACGAGCAGTACTTC. Encoded protein: CASSWDRIYEQYF.

Note on this clonotype: The germline gene is not matched at one end of the junction; a read error may be the cause. The gene calls are TRBV12-3 or TRBV12-4 and TRBJ1-1, with D perhaps TRBD1 (6 bases). The CDR3 extends over 14 amino acids. CDR3 coding DNA: TGTGCCGGCAGTTCTGGGGGCAGGAACACTGAAGCTTTCTTT. This encodes CAGSSGGRNTEAFF.

V and J are TRBV7-2 and TRBJ1-4; 7 bases are a match to TRBD1. Germline loops: CDR1 SGHTA, CDR2 FQGNSA. The ends lost 4 bases at V and 6 bases at J; junction bases unmatched: 11. The CDR3 length is 16 residues. The CDR3 sequence is CTSSSTPTGNYEKLFF. Written as DNA, the CDR3 is TGTACCAGCAGCTCAACTCCGACAGGGAATTATGAAAAACTGTTTTTT.

In its sample, this clonotype was seen a few times. The chain has TRBV12-3 or TRBV12-4 and TRBJ1-1, with TRBD1 identical over 7 bases. V lost 3 bases to trimming and J lost 6 bases; unmatched junction nucleotides: 1. The CDR3 covers 12 residues. CDR3 nucleotide sequence: TGTGCCAGCAGTTTCACAGGGGCTGAAGCTTTCTTT. Translation gives CASSFTGAEAFF.

This clonotype was seen ten or more times. CDR3 coding DNA: TGTGCCAGCAGTTTACCAGGGGCCAACTATGGCTACACCTTC. Protein: CASSLPGANYGYTF. This chain connects TRBV6-5 to TRBJ1-2, with D possibly TRBD1 on 6 matching bases. The germline V and J ends were trimmed by 4 bases and 2 bases, with 11 bases remaining between them. The CDR3 consists of 14 residues. Per the germline V gene, CDR1 is MNHEY and CDR2 is SVGAGI.